This TCR beta chain is from a study of identical twins. V shed 0 bases and J shed 2 bases, with 8 bases lying between them. The CDR3 consists of 14 residues. Germline lookup yields CDR1 DFQATT and CDR2 SNEGSKA (reference sequence). Unique molecular identifiers were present on the cDNA, and a universal primer site came from template switching. TCRdb passed the 5' RACE reads through MiXCR, listing each CDR3 protein once. The data hold some 330,000 distinct CDR3 sequences, with 9% to 10% observed a single time. With respect to this clonotype: Its antigen remains unidentified.

General study points: Findings depended on cross-sectional statistics rather than tracking the same donors. Insertion counts were lower in abundant cord blood beta clonotypes, a trend that memory repertoires did not show.

What was sequenced was naive T cells sorted from blood. The receptor's source is a woman between 50 and 59 years old in good health. The chain has TRBV20-1 and TRBJ2-4; a possible D gene is TRBD2 (5 bases). In DNA, the CDR3 is TGCAGTGCTAGAGATGGGGAGACCAAAAACATTCAGTACTTC. Translation: CSARDGETKNIQYF.